This record concerns one T cell receptor (beta chain) sequence. Antigen unknown. Amplified TCR beta CDR3 regions came from RNA transcripts. When the TCR CDR3 underwent first-round RT-PCR, the HTBI primer set was used. TCRdb re-derived calls from the multiplex PCR reads in MiXCR, one entry per CDR3 protein. The table has roughly 500,000 distinct CDR3 sequences, approximately 48% seen once. The data stem from a study of T cells in Graves' hyperthyroidism and ophthalmopathy. CDR1 LNHDA and CDR2 SQIVND come from the germline V gene (reference sequence). The V end lost 3 bases, the J end lost 0 bases, and 15 bases lay between the germline ends. This CDR3 contains 16 residues. Exclusion followed for patients with uncontrolled infection, other autoimmune disease, pregnancy or lactation. Diagnoses used clinical symptoms, serum thyroxine and TRAb, thyroid ultrasound and orbital computed tomography. Study outcomes and limitations: The model identified upcoming ophthalmopathy a median about 7.1 months ahead of onset. From stable hyperthyroidism, ophthalmopathy was set apart by a 13 V-J model.

V is TRBV19 and J is TRBJ2-7; either TRBD1 or TRBD2 may supply D (5 bases each). Sequenced: peripheral blood or thyroid tissue (not recorded which). This clonotype originated in an adult woman with Graves' disease, either hyperthyroidism or ophthalmopathy (not recorded which). In DNA form, the CDR3 reads TGTGCCAGTAGTATTAAGATGGGACCCAGCTCCTACGAGCAGTACTTC. This sequence encodes CASSIKMGPSSYEQYF.